A single sample is the source of the 10 T cell receptor beta chains below, sequenced in a study of response to subunit inactivated influenza vaccine. TCRdb independently ran MiXCR on the RT-PCR reads; one entry per CDR3 protein. The sample lists a few hundred thousand distinct CDR3 sequences; 11% to 15% were seen once. The material was PBMCs from blood, obtained roughly 12 days after vaccination. All receptors come from a man aged 50 to 59 who received an inactivated influenza vaccine.

V is TRBV7-2 and J is TRBJ2-1, with D possibly called TRBD1 or TRBD2 (7 bases each). From germline, CDR1 is SGHTA and CDR2 FQGNSA. This CDR3 has 16 residues. V gave up 0 bases and J gave up 8 bases, with 17 bases separating them. CDR3 DNA sequence: TGTGCCAGCAGCTTAGCGAGGACTAGGGGGCCAGATGAGCAGTTCTTC. Protein: CASSLARTRGPDEQFF.

This clonotype was counted between two and nine times. V usage is TRBV7-9 and J usage is TRBJ2-6; D is ambiguous. The CDR3 spans 13 residues. V was trimmed by 7 bases and J by 4 bases, leaving 8 bases between them. CDR1 and CDR2 from the germline V gene are SEHNR and FQNEAQ (reference sequence). The CDR3 DNA reads TGTGCCAGCACCAAGCGCGGGGCCAACGTCCTGACTTTC. Its protein is CASTKRGANVLTF.

In its sample, this clonotype was seen a few times. This CDR3 reads CASSPRGTGYNEQFF. CDR3 nucleotides: TGTGCCAGCAGCCCACGTGGGACAGGGTACAATGAGCAGTTCTTC. The chain is built from TRBV7-6 and TRBJ2-1; 9 bases are a match to TRBD1. Germline lookup yields CDR1 SGHVS and CDR2 FNYEAQ. V lost 5 bases and J lost 4; bases outside the gene matches: 6. The CDR3 is 15 amino acids.

This clonotype was observed a few times. The chain uses TRBV28 and TRBJ1-2; 8 bases match TRBD1. J lost 8 bases, V lost 5 bases, and 13 bases had no gene match. The V gene's germline CDR1 is MDHEN and CDR2 SYDVKM. This CDR3 is built from 15 residues. CDR3 nucleotide sequence: TGTGCCAGCAGTCCCCCAGGGGGCCTGATGGGGGGCTACACCTTC. Protein sequence: CASSPPGGLMGGYTF.

The genes are TRBV18 and TRBJ2-1; 10 bases match TRBD2. The V segment lost 0 bases and the J segment 6 bases; nucleotides outside the gene matches: 8. CDR3 length: 17 amino acids. The germline gives CDR1 KGHSH, CDR2 LQKENI. Written as DNA, the CDR3 is TGTGCCAGCTCACCACCCCTAGCGGGAGATGGGGTCAATGAGCAGTTCTTC. Its translation is CASSPPLAGDGVNEQFF. The full variable domain, in which reference TRBV18 and TRBJ2-1 provide the parts outside the CDR3, is NAGVMQNPRHLVRRRGQEARLRCSPMKGHSHVYWYRQLPEEGLKFMVYLQKENIIDESGMPKERFSAEFPKEGPSILRIQQVVRGDSAAYFCASSPPLAGDGVNEQFFGPGTRLTVL.

This chain uses TRBV9 with TRBJ1-2; D gene uncertain. The CDR3 contains 12 residues. V dropped 0 bases and J dropped 7 bases, with 7 bases sitting between them. The germline gives CDR1 SGDLS, CDR2 YYNGEE. The CDR3 sequence: CASSVGISGYTF. The DNA for the CDR3 is TGTGCCAGCAGCGTAGGGATCTCTGGCTACACCTTC.

The chain carries TRBV6-1 and TRBJ1-2; D may be TRBD1 (6 bases). CDR3 length: 15 amino acids. CDR1 is MNHNS, CDR2 SASEGT, per germline. V was shortened by 6 bases and J by 7 bases, with 21 bases between the two germline ends. The CDR3 sequence: CASSPRGRGVGGYTF. The CDR3 DNA is TGTGCCAGCAGCCCGAGGGGCAGGGGCGTAGGTGGCTACACCTTC.

The rearrangement joins TRBV9 to TRBJ2-7; D might be TRBD1 or TRBD2, each matching 5 bases. Trimming removed 0 bases from V and 6 bases from J, with 13 bases in between. CDR1 and CDR2 from the germline V gene are SGDLS and YYNGEE. The CDR3 covers 14 residues. This chain's CDR3 is CASSVGGEQVEQYF. The CDR3 DNA sequence: TGTGCCAGCAGCGTAGGAGGGGAACAAGTCGAGCAGTACTTC.

This clonotype was counted a few times. The J gene is TRBJ2-3, the V gene TRBV20-1; 8 bases line up with TRBD2. Germline CDR1 DFQATT, CDR2 SNEGSKA (reference sequence). The J segment lost 1 base and the V segment lost 4 bases, leaving 4 bases of the junction unmatched. The CDR3 totals 14 residues. The CDR3: CSAIQRERTDTQYF. In DNA, the CDR3 is TGCAGTGCTATCCAGCGGGAGCGCACAGATACGCAGTATTTT.

This clonotype appeared a few times. The chain links TRBV15 to TRBJ2-7; D is perhaps TRBD2 (6 bases). Germline CDR1 reads LNHNV; CDR2 reads YYDKDF (reference sequence). The V gene lost 0 bases and the J gene lost 3 bases, with 9 bases spanning the gap. CDR3 length: 14 amino acids. CDR3 DNA: TGTGCCACCAGCAGAGAGCAGGGAGGCTACGAGCAGTACTTC. Amino acids: CATSREQGGYEQYF.